This T cell receptor beta chain was sequenced during a study of neurological immune-mediated disorders. The CDR3 sequence is 16 residues long. CDR1 and CDR2 from the germline V gene are DFQATT and SNEGSKA (reference sequence). V shed 6 bases and J 0 bases; nucleotides not matched to a gene: 11. This clonotype was seen ten or more times. Via MiXCR, TCRdb re-called the 5' RACE reads, giving one row per CDR3 protein. The sample lists some 86,000 distinct CDR3 sequences; around 2.6% were seen once. Sequencing was done on a sample of PBMCs. The sequence came from a woman aged 25 to 39 with multiple sclerosis. V and J are TRBV20-1 and TRBJ2-7, with 10 bases fitting TRBD2. The CDR3 DNA reads as TGCAGTGCCCTGCTCAGCGGGAGGGCAAGCTCCTACGAGCAGTACTTC. Its translation is CSALLSGRASSYEQYF.